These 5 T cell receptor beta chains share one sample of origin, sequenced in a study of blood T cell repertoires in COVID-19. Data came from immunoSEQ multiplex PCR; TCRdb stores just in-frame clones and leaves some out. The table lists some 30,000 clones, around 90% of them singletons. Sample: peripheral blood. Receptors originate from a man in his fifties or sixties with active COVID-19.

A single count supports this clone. This CDR3 reads CAIGADRDRASHEQYF. The CDR3 DNA follows: TGTGCCATCGGAGCGGATCGGGACAGGGCTTCGCACGAGCAGTACTTC. This rearrangement joins TRBV10-3 to TRBJ2-7; TRBD1 agrees at 9 bases. V trimming: 8 bases; J trimming: 5 bases; junction bases outside the gene matches: 16. The CDR3 has 16 amino acids. CDR1 and CDR2 (germline): ENHRY, SYGVKD.

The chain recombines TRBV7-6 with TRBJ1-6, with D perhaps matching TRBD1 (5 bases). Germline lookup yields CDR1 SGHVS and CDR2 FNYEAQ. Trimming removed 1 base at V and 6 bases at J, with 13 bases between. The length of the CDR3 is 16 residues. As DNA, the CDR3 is TGTGCCAGCAGCTTAGAGGCAGGGTCGCTTAATTCACCCCTCCACTTT. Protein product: CASSLEAGSLNSPLHF.

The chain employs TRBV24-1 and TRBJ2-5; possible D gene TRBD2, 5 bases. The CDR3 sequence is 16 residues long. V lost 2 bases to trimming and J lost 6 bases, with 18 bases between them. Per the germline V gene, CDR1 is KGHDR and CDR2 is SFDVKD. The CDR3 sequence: CATSDSLPGSLQTQYF. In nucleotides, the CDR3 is TGTGCCACCAGTGATTCCCTTCCGGGGAGCCTTCAGACCCAGTACTTC.

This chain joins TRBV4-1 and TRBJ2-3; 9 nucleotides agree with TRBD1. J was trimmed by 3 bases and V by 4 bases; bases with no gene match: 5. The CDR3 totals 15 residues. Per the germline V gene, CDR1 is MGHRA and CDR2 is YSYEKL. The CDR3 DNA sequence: TGCGCCAGCAGCCTCCGGGACAGGGAGACAGATACGCAGTATTTT. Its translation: CASSLRDRETDTQYF.

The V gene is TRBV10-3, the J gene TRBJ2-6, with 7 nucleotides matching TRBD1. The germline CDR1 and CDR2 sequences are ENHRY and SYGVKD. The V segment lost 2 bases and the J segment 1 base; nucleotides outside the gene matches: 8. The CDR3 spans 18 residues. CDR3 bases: TGTGCCATCAGTGAGGCTGACAGGGAGAGATCTGGGGCCAACGTCCTGACTTTC. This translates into CAISEADRERSGANVLTF.